The source of this TCR beta chain is a study of a mutant IDH1 vaccine in newly diagnosed glioma. Study-level information: Patients were started on vaccination 4-6 weeks after radiotherapy alone, or with temozolomide cycles. There were approximately 62% males and about 38% females among treated patients, whose mean age was approximately 40 years.

On this clone itself: Its antigen remains unidentified.

Time point indicated: week 5, during vaccination. A 20-mer mutant IDH1 peptide at 300 ug was injected subcutaneously with topical imiquimod. The CDR3 is 14 amino acids. CDR1 and CDR2 (germline): KGHSH, LQKENI. Trimming removed 4 bases from V and 6 bases from J; junction bases left unmatched: 7. The data were produced by immunoSEQ multiplex PCR, yet TCRdb's version contains in-frame clones alone and is incomplete. The profile shows fewer than 70,000 clones, 75% to 90% of them singletons. This receptor was obtained from a woman aged 40 to 50 with glioma. The sample was PBMCs, taken from a glioma patient whose treatment included an IDH1 peptide vaccine. This sequence joins TRBV18 and TRBJ2-7; 9 nucleotides match TRBD2. The CDR3 reads CASSLASGIGEQYF. DNA for the CDR3: TGTGCCAGCTCACTGGCTAGCGGGATTGGCGAGCAGTACTTC.